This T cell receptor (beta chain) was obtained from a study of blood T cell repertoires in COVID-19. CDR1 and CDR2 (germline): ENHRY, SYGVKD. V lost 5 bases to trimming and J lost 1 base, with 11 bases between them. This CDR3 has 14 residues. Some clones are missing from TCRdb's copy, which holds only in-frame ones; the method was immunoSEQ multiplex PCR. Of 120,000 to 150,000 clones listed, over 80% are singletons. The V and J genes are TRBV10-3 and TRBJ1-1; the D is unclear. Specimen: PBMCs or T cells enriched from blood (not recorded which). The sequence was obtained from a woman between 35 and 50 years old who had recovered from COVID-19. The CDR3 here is CAISPGGRNTEAFF. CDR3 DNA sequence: TGTGCCATCAGTCCCGGTGGGCGGAACACTGAAGCTTTCTTT.